These 11 T cell receptor beta chains originate from one sample sequenced in a study of blood T cell repertoires in COVID-19. Assay: immunoSEQ multiplex PCR; the TCRdb copy retains only in-frame clones and omits some. Of about 210,000 clones listed, roughly 82% are singletons. Sequencing was performed on peripheral blood. The receptors stem from a woman aged 40 to 50 with acute or convalescent COVID-19.

The chain links TRBV11-2 to TRBJ1-4, with D unclear. V shed 1 base and J shed 0 bases, with 6 bases lying between them. Germline CDR1 and CDR2: SGHAT and FQNNGV. CDR3 length: 15 residues. The CDR3 sequence is CASSLGASTNEKLFF. CDR3 in DNA: TGTGCCAGCAGCTTAGGGGCTTCAACTAATGAAAAACTGTTTTTT.

The chain recombines TRBV6-5 with TRBJ2-7; 7 nucleotides agree with TRBD1. The germline V gene has CDR1 MNHEY and CDR2 SVGAGI. V shed 4 bases and J 3 bases; nucleotides not matched to a gene: 3. The CDR3 runs to 13 residues. The CDR3 spells CASSSGQSYEQYF. DNA for the CDR3: TGTGCCAGCAGTTCGGGACAGAGCTACGAGCAGTACTTC.

This chain connects TRBV9 to TRBJ2-1; 11 nucleotides agree with TRBD2. This CDR3 contains 15 residues. V was clipped by 0 bases and J by 14 bases; unmatched bases: 10. Germline CDR1 reads SGDLS; CDR2 reads YYNGEE. The CDR3 nucleotides read TGTGCCAGCAGCGTAGGGACTAGCGGGTGGGACGTTAAGTTCTTC. Encoded protein: CASSVGTSGWDVKFF.

This clone was counted between two and nine times. The chain couples TRBV5-1 to TRBJ2-2, with TRBD1 matching 8 bases. Germline assignment: CDR1 SGHRS and CDR2 YFSETQ. The CDR3 extends over 16 amino acids. V lost 4 bases and J lost 6; bases outside the gene matches: 11. The CDR3 loop is CASSGTGQAGSGELFF. CDR3 DNA sequence: TGCGCCAGCAGCGGGACGGGACAGGCCGGGTCCGGGGAGCTGTTTTTT.

The chain combines TRBV19 with TRBJ1-2; 8 bases fit TRBD1. Unmatched junction bases numbered 6, after V lost 3 bases and J lost 6 bases. Germline assignment: CDR1 LNHDA and CDR2 SQIVND (reference sequence). The length of the CDR3 is 14 residues. For the CDR3, the DNA is TGTGCCAGTAGTATTGGACAGGGACTAAATGGCTACACCTTC. Translated: CASSIGQGLNGYTF.

The chain is built from TRBV7-3 and TRBJ2-2, with TRBD1 identical over 10 bases. From germline, CDR1 is SGHTA and CDR2 FQGTGA. This CDR3 region has 15 residues. The V gene end was trimmed by 5 bases and the J gene end by 2 bases; junction bases not matched to a gene: 2. The chain's CDR3 is CASSATGGNTGELFF. CDR3 nucleotide sequence: TGTGCCAGCAGCGCGACAGGGGGCAACACCGGGGAGCTGTTTTTT.

V and J are TRBV29-1 and TRBJ2-7; weak D call: TRBD2 (6 bases). This CDR3 is 13 amino acids long. V lost 6 bases, J lost 7 bases, and 19 bases lay in between. The V gene's germline CDR1 is SQVTM and CDR2 ANQGSEA. The CDR3 nucleotides read TGCAGCGTGGGGAGGTCCGGGACGGGTGAGCAGTACTTC. It yields the protein CSVGRSGTGEQYF.

This rearrangement joins TRBV6-5 to TRBJ1-6; D ambiguous. From germline, CDR1 is MNHEY and CDR2 SVGAGI. CDR3 size: 12 residues. V was cut by 8 bases and J by 6 bases, with 8 bases left in between. As DNA, the CDR3 is TGTGCCAGCGGGCAGGTTAATTCACCCCTCCACTTT. It codes for CASGQVNSPLHF.

This clone was recorded at least ten times. The CDR3 DNA sequence: TGTGCCAGCAGCTCCCGAGCAAACGTGCAGTTCTTC. This encodes CASSSRANVQFF. The rearrangement links TRBV7-8 to TRBJ2-1; D unclear. The CDR3 is 12 residues long. CDR1 and CDR2 (germline): SGHVS, FQNEAQ. The V and J ends lost 4 bases and 12 bases respectively, with 13 bases between them.

This clone showed up just once. This rearrangement joins TRBV30 to TRBJ2-4; 8 bases fit TRBD2. Germline V gene data show CDR1 as GTSNPN and CDR2 as SVGIG (reference sequence). Unmatched junction bases numbered 9, after V lost 2 bases and J lost 0 bases. The length of the CDR3 is 17 residues. The CDR3 loop is CAWSPDGAGGAKNIQYF. For the CDR3, the DNA is TGTGCCTGGAGTCCCGACGGGGCGGGAGGAGCCAAAAACATTCAGTACTTC.

This chain joins TRBV7-2 and TRBJ2-3; TRBD2 aligns across 12 bases. Trimming at V came to 4 bases and at J to 0 bases, leaving 5 bases not matched to a gene. Germline V gives CDR1 SGHTA, CDR2 FQGNSA. The CDR3 totals 17 residues. Written as DNA, the CDR3 is TGTGCCAGCAGCTCAGGACTAGCGGGACGTAGCACAGATACGCAGTATTTT. It codes for CASSSGLAGRSTDTQYF.